Below are 4 T cell receptor beta chains sequenced from a single sample in a study of blood T cells in healthy people across ages. For the second PCR, which ran for about 7 to 12 cycles, a sample-barcoded 5' primer and a J-beta primer mix were used. In TCRdb, the 5' RACE reads were re-called with MiXCR into one record per CDR3 protein. The sample lists hundreds of thousands of distinct CDR3 sequences; roughly 56% were seen once. Sequencing input: blood. The receptors come from a man aged 40-50 years in good health.

The rearrangement links TRBV9 to TRBJ1-2; D gene unclear. The V gene's germline CDR1 is SGDLS and CDR2 YYNGEE. Trimming took 4 bases from V and 1 from J, leaving 8 bases between them. The CDR3 consists of 13 residues. CDR3 amino acids: CASSHKFNYGYTF. CDR3 bases: TGTGCCAGCAGCCACAAGTTTAACTATGGCTACACCTTC.

The rearrangement uses TRBV3-1 and TRBJ2-3; TRBD2 matches 7 bases. CDR1 is LGHDT and CDR2 is YNNKEL in the germline V gene (reference sequence). V lost 0 bases, J lost 7 bases, and 13 bases stayed unmatched. The CDR3 has 17 amino acids. In DNA form, the CDR3 reads TGTGCCAGCAGCCAAGAACTAGCGTACGAAATTCTCAATACGCAGTATTTT. It codes for CASSQELAYEILNTQYF.

The chain has TRBV27 and TRBJ2-4; tentatively, D is TRBD2 (5 bases). The germline V gene encodes CDR1 MNHEY and CDR2 SMNVEV (reference sequence). Deletions cut 7 bases from V and 0 bases from J, with 22 bases between. The CDR3 is 18 residues long. The CDR3 region is CASNPEGPDLLAKNIQYF. Here the CDR3 DNA reads TGTGCCAGCAATCCTGAGGGTCCCGACCTTTTAGCCAAAAACATTCAGTACTTC.

This clonotype has only a few counts. The chain carries TRBV12-5 and TRBJ1-2, with 9 positions matching TRBD1. The CDR3 covers 13 residues. The V and J ends lost 4 bases and 12 bases, in that order; junction bases with no gene match: 9. Germline lookup yields CDR1 LGHNT and CDR2 FRNRAP. The CDR3 sequence is CASGSGTGRANTF. The CDR3 bases are TGTGCTAGTGGTTCCGGGACAGGGAGAGCCAACACCTTC. The full variable domain, rest sourced from reference TRBV12-5 and TRBJ1-2, is DARVTQTPRHKVTEMGQEVTMRCQPILGHNTVFWYRQTMMQGLELLAYFRNRAPLDDSGMPKDRFSAEMPDATLATLKIQPSEPRDSAVYFCASGSGTGRANTFGSGTRLTVV.